This T cell receptor (beta chain) was identified during a study of OX40 agonist ivuxolimab in advanced cancers. The repertoire was sequenced with immunoSEQ multiplex PCR; TCRdb's copy has only in-frame clones and lacks some. The table has 50,000 or so clones, approximately 92% seen once. The CDR3 is made up of 15 amino acids. With 5 bases clipped from V and 8 bases from J, the junction kept 10 bases outside the gene matches. The V gene's germline CDR1 is MNHEY and CDR2 SVGAGI. This chain connects TRBV6-5 to TRBJ1-4, with TRBD1 matching 8 bases. The clonotype comes from an adult with an advanced solid tumor such as melanoma, head and neck, liver or kidney cancer. This specimen was CD4+ or CD8+ T cells sorted from blood, taken in a trial of the OX40 agonist ivuxolimab. CDR3 in amino acids: CASSPGTGGREKLFF. Written as DNA, the CDR3 is TGTGCCAGCAGTCCCGGGACAGGAGGGAGGGAAAAACTGTTTTTT.